The present T cell receptor (beta chain) was sequenced within a study of blood T cell repertoires in COVID-19. Study-level information: The analysed material was cDNA or gDNA that came from T cells, B-cell-depleted T cells, or PBMCs.

In its sample, this clone was seen once. Clones were sequenced by immunoSEQ multiplex PCR, and TCRdb holds only the in-frame ones, with some missing. This sample has approximately 210,000 clones, with 85% to 90% found just once. The CDR3 extends over 17 amino acids. CDR1 SGHKS and CDR2 YYEKEE come from the germline V gene (reference sequence). Trimming cost V 0 bases and J 8 bases; bases outside gene matches: 14. The sequencing sample was made of peripheral blood. This rearrangement joins TRBV5-5 to TRBJ2-1; TRBD2 matches 7 bases. This TCR derives from a woman between 70 and 85 years old with acute or convalescent COVID-19. CDR3 residues: CASSLGPASGVRHEQFF. As DNA, the CDR3 is TGTGCCAGCAGCTTGGGGCCGGCTAGCGGAGTACGGCATGAGCAGTTCTTC.